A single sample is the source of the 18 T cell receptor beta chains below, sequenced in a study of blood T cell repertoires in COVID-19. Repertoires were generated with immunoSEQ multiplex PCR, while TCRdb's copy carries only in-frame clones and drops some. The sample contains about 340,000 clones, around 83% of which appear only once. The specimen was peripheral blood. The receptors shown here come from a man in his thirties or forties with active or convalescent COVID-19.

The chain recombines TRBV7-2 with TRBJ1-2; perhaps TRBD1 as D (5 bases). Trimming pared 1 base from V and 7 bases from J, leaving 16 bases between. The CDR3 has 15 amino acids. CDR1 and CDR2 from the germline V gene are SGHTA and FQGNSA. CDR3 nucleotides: TGTGCCAGCAGCTTAGATGGGACTCCGATAACTGGCTACACCTTC. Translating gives CASSLDGTPITGYTF. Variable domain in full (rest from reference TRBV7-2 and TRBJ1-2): GAGVSQSPSNKVTEKGKDVELRCDPISGHTALYWYRQSLGQGLEFLIYFQGNSAPDKSGLPSDRFSAERTGGSVSTLTIQRTQQEDSAVYLCASSLDGTPITGYTFGSGTRLTVV.

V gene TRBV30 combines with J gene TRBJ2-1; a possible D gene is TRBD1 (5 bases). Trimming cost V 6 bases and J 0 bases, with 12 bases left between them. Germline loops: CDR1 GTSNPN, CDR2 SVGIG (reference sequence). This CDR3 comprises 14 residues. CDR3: CACQGGSSYNEQFF. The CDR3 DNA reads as TGTGCCTGCCAGGGTGGAAGCTCCTACAATGAGCAGTTCTTC.

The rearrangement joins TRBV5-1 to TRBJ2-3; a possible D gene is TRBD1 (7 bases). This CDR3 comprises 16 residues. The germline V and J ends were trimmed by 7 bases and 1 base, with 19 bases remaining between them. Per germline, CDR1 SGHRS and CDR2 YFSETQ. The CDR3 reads CASLPEGTARTDTQYF. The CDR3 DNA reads TGCGCCAGCTTACCGGAGGGGACAGCCCGCACAGATACGCAGTATTTT.

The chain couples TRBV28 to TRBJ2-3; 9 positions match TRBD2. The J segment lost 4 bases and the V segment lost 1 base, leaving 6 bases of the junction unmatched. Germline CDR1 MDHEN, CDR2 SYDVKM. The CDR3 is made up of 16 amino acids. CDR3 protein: CASSLLREGGADTQYF. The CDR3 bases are TGTGCCAGCAGTTTATTGCGGGAGGGTGGAGCAGATACGCAGTATTTT.

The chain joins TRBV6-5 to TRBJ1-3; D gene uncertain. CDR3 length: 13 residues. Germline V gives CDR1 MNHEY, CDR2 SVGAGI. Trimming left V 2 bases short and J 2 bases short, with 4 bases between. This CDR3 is CASSYEAGNTIYF. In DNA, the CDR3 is TGTGCCAGCAGTTACGAGGCTGGAAACACCATATATTTT.

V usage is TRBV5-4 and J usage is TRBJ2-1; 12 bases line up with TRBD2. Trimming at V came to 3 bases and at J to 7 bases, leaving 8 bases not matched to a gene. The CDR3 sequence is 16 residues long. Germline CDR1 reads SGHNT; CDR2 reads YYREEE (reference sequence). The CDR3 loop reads CASSSTSGRSDNEQFF. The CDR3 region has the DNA TGTGCCAGCAGCTCCACTAGCGGGAGGTCGGATAATGAGCAGTTCTTC.

The CDR3: CASSYHLGDPGELFF. The CDR3 coding sequence is TGTGCCAGCAGTTACCATCTGGGCGACCCCGGGGAGCTGTTTTTT. The chain combines TRBV6-2 or TRBV6-3 with TRBJ2-2; D is unresolved. The V end lost 2 bases, the J end lost 6 bases, and 13 bases lay between the germline ends. Germline lookup yields CDR1 MNHEY and CDR2 SVGEGT. The CDR3 loop spans 15 amino acids.

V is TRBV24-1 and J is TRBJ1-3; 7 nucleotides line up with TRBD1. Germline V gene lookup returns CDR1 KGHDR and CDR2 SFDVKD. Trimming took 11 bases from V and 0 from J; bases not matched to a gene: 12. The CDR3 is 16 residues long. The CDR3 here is CANPLGTAFSGNTIYF. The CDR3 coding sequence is TGTGCCAATCCTCTCGGGACAGCCTTCTCTGGAAACACCATATATTTT.

CDR3 amino acids: CASSLGLGQPQHF. The DNA of the CDR3 is TGTGCCAGCAGCTTGGGGCTCGGACAGCCCCAGCATTTT. J is TRBJ1-5 and V is TRBV7-3; possibly TRBD1 for D (5 bases). The germline gives CDR1 SGHTA, CDR2 FQGTGA. The V end lost 3 bases, the J end lost 7 bases, and 10 bases lay between the germline ends. This CDR3 contains 13 residues.

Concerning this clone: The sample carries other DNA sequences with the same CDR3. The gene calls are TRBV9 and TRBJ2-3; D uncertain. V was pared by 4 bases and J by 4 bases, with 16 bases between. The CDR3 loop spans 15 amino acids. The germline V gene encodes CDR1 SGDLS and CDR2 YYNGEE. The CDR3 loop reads CASSPGGSRADTQYF. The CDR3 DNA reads TGTGCCAGCAGCCCCGGCGGCTCCCGGGCAGATACGCAGTATTTT.

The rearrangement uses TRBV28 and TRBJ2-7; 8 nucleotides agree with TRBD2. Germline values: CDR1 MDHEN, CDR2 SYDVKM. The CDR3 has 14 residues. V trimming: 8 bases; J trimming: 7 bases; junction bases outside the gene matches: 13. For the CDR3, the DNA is TGTGCCAGCCACGGGGGGGGCGCTCCGGGTGAGCAGTACTTC. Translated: CASHGGGAPGEQYF.

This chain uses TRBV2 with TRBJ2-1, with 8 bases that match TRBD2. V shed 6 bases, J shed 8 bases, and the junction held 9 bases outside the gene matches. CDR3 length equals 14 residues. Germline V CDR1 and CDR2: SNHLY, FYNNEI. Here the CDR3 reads CASRDHSGGYEQFF. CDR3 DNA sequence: TGTGCCAGCAGGGACCACAGCGGGGGATATGAGCAGTTCTTC.

Here the CDR3 DNA reads TGTGCCAGCAGCTTAGGTCCAGCGGGGGGCCTTACGCAGTATTTT. This codes for CASSLGPAGGLTQYF. The chain uses TRBV11-3 and TRBJ2-3; TRBD2 matches at 9 bases. The ends lost 1 base at V and 8 bases at J; junction bases unmatched: 7. This CDR3 is built from 15 residues. Germline CDR1 SGHNT, CDR2 YENEEA.

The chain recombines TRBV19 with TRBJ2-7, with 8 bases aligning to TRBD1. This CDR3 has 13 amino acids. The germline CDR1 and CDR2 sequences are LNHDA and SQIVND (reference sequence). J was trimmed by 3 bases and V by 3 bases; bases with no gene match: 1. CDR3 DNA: TGTGCCAGTAGTATTACAGGGGGCTACGAGCAGTACTTC. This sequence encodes CASSITGGYEQYF.

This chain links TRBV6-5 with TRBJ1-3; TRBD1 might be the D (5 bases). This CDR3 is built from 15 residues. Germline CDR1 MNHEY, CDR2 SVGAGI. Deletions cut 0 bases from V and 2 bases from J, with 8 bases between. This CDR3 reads CASSYSGGTGNTIYF. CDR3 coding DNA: TGTGCCAGCAGTTACTCCGGGGGGACTGGAAACACCATATATTTT.

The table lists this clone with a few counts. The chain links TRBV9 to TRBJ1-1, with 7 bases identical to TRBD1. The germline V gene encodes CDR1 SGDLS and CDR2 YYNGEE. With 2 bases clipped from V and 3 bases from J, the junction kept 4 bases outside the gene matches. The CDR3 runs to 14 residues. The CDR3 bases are TGTGCCAGCAGCGTTCAGGGGGGAGACACTGAAGCTTTCTTT. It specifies CASSVQGGDTEAFF.

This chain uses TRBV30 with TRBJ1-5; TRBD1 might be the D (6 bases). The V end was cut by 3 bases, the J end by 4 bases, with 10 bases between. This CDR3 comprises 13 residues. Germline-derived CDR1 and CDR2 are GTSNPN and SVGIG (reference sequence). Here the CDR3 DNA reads TGTGCCTGGAGCGAAAGGGGGAATCAGCCCCAGCATTTT. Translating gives CAWSERGNQPQHF.

The CDR3: CASSGPRDRSAGARTGSGSQHF. CDR3 nucleotides: TGTGCCAGCAGTGGCCCTCGGGACAGGTCAGCAGGTGCACGAACCGGCAGTGGTTCCCAGCATTTT. V is TRBV2 and J is TRBJ1-5, with TRBD1 matching 8 bases. The trim removed 4 bases at V and 11 bases at J, leaving 34 bases unmatched. Per germline, CDR1 SNHLY and CDR2 FYNNEI. This CDR3 comprises 22 residues.